This T cell receptor beta chain was identified during a study of blood T cell repertoires in COVID-19. Study in general: Samples of COVID-19 (acute and convalescent) were obtained from the United States, Italy and Spain. PBMCs, B-cell-depleted T cells, or T cells were the source of the cDNA or gDNA that made up the material.

Authors' analysis steps: Amplified reference gene primers provided the basis for estimating nucleated cell counts. Method: immunoSEQ multiplex PCR; TCRdb's copy keeps in-frame clones and lacks some. The DNA gave D and trimming, while V, J and clone size come from that table. The sample comprises more than 90,000 clones, roughly 86% of which are singletons, and 4% to 5.5% rests with the top ten. V shed 4 bases and J shed 0 bases, with 10 bases lying between them. This CDR3 spans 14 amino acids. CDR1 and CDR2 from the germline V gene are SGHDN and FVKESK. The TCR comes from a man aged 40-49 years with acute or convalescent COVID-19. The genes are TRBV14 and TRBJ2-7; a weak D match, TRBD2 (6 bases). Material for sequencing was peripheral blood. The CDR3 region is CASSPETSSYEQYF. The CDR3, as DNA: TGTGCCAGCAGCCCGGAGACTAGCTCCTACGAGCAGTACTTC.